Listed below are T cell receptor beta chains from one sample, sequenced in a study of Ad26.COV2.S vaccination and SARS-CoV-2 variants. The assay was immunoSEQ multiplex PCR, and TCRdb's table has in-frame clones only and misses some. This table holds some 340,000 clones, about 82% found once. This specimen consisted of peripheral blood, obtained in a trial of Ad26.COV2.S vaccine versus placebo. These receptors were obtained from a person aged 18-60 years who received the Ad26.COV2.S COVID-19 vaccine or a placebo. Both conserved end residues are part of each CDR3. Fields, in order: J gene, V gene, clone size, D gene, CDR3 DNA, CDR3 protein. A D gene is named only where the DNA matches it firmly. Rows give clone size only sometimes, using once, few, many, or a class for an expanded clone.

TRBJ1-2 | TRBV6-5 | few | TRBD1 | TGTGCCTCACATAGGGGGCTGGACGGCTACACCTTC | CASHRGLDGYTF
TRBJ1-1 | TRBV4-2 | . | . | TGTGCCAGCAGCCAAATGGGGCGCCTGGGGGCTGAAGCTTTCTTT | CASSQMGRLGAEAFF
TRBJ2-1 | TRBV4-1 | few | TRBD2 | TGCGCCAGCAGCCAAGTTTCGAGCGGGGGTACCTACAATGAGCAGTTCTTC | CASSQVSSGGTYNEQFF
TRBJ1-6 | TRBV3-1/TRBV3-2 | . | TRBD1 | TGTGCCAGCAGCCATAGGGACAGGGGCCGAAGAGATTCACCCCTCCACTTT | CASSHRDRGRRDSPLHF
TRBJ2-1 | TRBV6-5 | . | . | TGTGCCAGCAGCCCAACAGGCGCCCCGTACAATGAGCAGTTCTTC | CASSPTGAPYNEQFF
TRBJ2-5 | TRBV2 | . | . | TGTGCCAGTTTATGGGGCCTACAAGAGACCCAGTACTTC | CASLWGLQETQYF
TRBJ1-3 | TRBV29-1 | . | TRBD1 | TGCAGCGTTGTTGGGACAGGGAATGGAAACACCATATATTTT | CSVVGTGNGNTIYF
TRBJ2-3 | TRBV30 | . | . | TGTGCCTGGAGTTCCCGGGACATCGACACAGATACGCAGTATTTT | CAWSSRDIDTDTQYF
TRBJ1-2 | TRBV5-1 | . | TRBD1 | TGCGCCAGCAGCATCGGACAGGGGGCGGCAGGGTCTAACTATGGCTACACCTTC | CASSIGQGAAGSNYGYTF
TRBJ2-3 | TRBV2 | . | . | TGTGCCAGCAGGGCCCTGACTAGCACAGATACGCAGTATTTT | CASRALTSTDTQYF